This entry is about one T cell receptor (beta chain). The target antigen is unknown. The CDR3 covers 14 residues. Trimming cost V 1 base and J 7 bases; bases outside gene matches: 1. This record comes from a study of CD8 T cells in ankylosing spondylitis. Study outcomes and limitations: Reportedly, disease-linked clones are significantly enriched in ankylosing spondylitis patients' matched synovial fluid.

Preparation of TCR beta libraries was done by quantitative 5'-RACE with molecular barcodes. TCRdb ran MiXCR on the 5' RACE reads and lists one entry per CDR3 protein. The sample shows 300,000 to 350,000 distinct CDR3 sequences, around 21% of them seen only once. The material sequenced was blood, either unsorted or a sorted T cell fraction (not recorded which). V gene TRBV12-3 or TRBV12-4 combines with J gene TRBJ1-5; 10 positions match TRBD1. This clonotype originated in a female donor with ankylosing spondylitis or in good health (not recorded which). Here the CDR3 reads CASSLGDRGQPQHF. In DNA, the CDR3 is TGTGCCAGCAGTTTAGGGGACAGGGGACAGCCCCAGCATTTT.